The next 29 T cell receptor beta chains were all read from a single sample in a study of early T cells in non-severe SARS-CoV-2 infection. TCRdb itself ran the 5' RACE reads through MiXCR, one entry per CDR3 protein. Of 25,000 to 35,000 distinct CDR3 sequences detected, approximately 6.3% appear once; the ten largest clones hold about 3%. Material for sequencing was whole blood. These receptors all stem from an adult who was a healthcare worker with PCR-confirmed SARS-CoV-2 infection or an uninfected control (not recorded which).

This clonotype was found many times. This sequence joins TRBV18 and TRBJ1-1; no clear D. The CDR3 is 16 residues long. Between the trimmed V and J ends, which lost 4 bases and 0 bases, there was a span of 15 bases. Germline lookup yields CDR1 KGHSH and CDR2 LQKENI. The CDR3 reads CASSQARNAMNTEAFF. CDR3 nucleotide sequence: TGTGCCAGCTCACAGGCCAGAAATGCCATGAACACTGAAGCTTTCTTT.

This clonotype came up many times. The rearrangement joins TRBV6-6 to TRBJ2-3, with TRBD2 identical over 11 bases. Losses at the gene ends were 6 bases for V and 2 bases for J; bases not matched to a gene: 4. From germline, CDR1 is MNHNY and CDR2 SVGAGI (reference sequence). This CDR3 has 15 residues. DNA for the CDR3: TGTGCCAGCAGGAATAGCGGGAGGGTCACAGATACGCAGTATTTT. Amino acids: CASRNSGRVTDTQYF.

In this sample, this clonotype turned up many times. V usage is TRBV19 and J usage is TRBJ1-2, with D perhaps matching TRBD1 (5 bases). V dropped 3 bases and J dropped 4 bases, with 21 bases sitting between them. The CDR3 runs 17 residues. From germline, CDR1 is LNHDA and CDR2 SQIVND (reference sequence). The CDR3 DNA reads as TGTGCCAGTAGTATCGCTGGGGCGGGAGATGACGGCTATGGCTACACCTTC. Amino acid sequence: CASSIAGAGDDGYGYTF.

At least ten counts were recorded for this clonotype. The V call is TRBV4-3, the J call TRBJ2-7; 14 positions match TRBD2. The germline V gene encodes CDR1 LGHNA and CDR2 YSLEER. The CDR3 spans 17 residues. V shed 4 bases and J 2 bases; nucleotides not matched to a gene: 7. The CDR3 DNA follows: TGCGCCAGCAGCCGAAGTCGACTAGCGGGAGGGACCTACGAGCAGTACTTC. It translates to CASSRSRLAGGTYEQYF.

This clonotype has only a few counts. The rearrangement uses TRBV28 and TRBJ2-2, with D uncertain. Trimming left V 4 bases short and J 7 bases short, with 4 bases between. The germline gives CDR1 MDHEN, CDR2 SYDVKM. The CDR3 contains 11 residues. CDR3 coding DNA: TGTGCCAGCAGTTCAAACGGGGAGCTGTTTTTT. As protein: CASSSNGELFF.

Many counts were recorded for this clonotype. The V and J genes are TRBV9 and TRBJ1-5, with 8 bases that match TRBD1. After removal of 5 bases from V and 4 bases from J, the junction contained 8 bases not matched to a gene. CDR1 is SGDLS and CDR2 is YYNGEE in the germline V gene. The length of the CDR3 is 15 residues. The CDR3 DNA reads TGTGCCAGCAGTGGACAGGGATTAGGGAATCAGCCCCAGCATTTT. Residues: CASSGQGLGNQPQHF.

This clonotype was found a few times. The chain combines TRBV19 with TRBJ2-3; TRBD2 matches 8 bases. The CDR3 totals 13 residues. Per germline, CDR1 LNHDA and CDR2 SQIVND (reference sequence). The junction had 10 bases not matched to a gene; V was cut back by 7 bases and J by 10 bases. CDR3 protein: CASTASGSGAQYF. The CDR3 DNA sequence: TGTGCCAGTACAGCCAGCGGGAGTGGTGCGCAGTATTTT.

This clonotype was counted many times. The chain couples TRBV5-6 to TRBJ2-5; TRBD1 might be the D (6 bases). In germline, CDR1 is SGHDT, CDR2 YYEEEE. This CDR3 has 14 amino acids. V gave up 0 bases and J gave up 4 bases, with 10 bases separating them. The CDR3, as DNA: TGTGCCAGCAGCTTGGCAACAGGGACAGAGACCCAGTACTTC. Amino acids: CASSLATGTETQYF.

The V call is TRBV7-9, the J call TRBJ1-1, with D tentatively TRBD1 (6 bases). The V gene's germline CDR1 is SEHNR and CDR2 FQNEAQ (reference sequence). The CDR3 totals 16 residues. Trimming left V 1 base short and J 5 bases short, with 17 bases between. This CDR3 reads CASSLVYGGRSTEAFF. The CDR3 region has the DNA TGTGCCAGCAGCTTAGTGTATGGGGGGCGTAGTACTGAAGCTTTCTTT.

This chain joins TRBV4-3 and TRBJ2-7, with D unresolved. Germline CDR1 and CDR2: LGHNA and YSLEER. V lost 3 bases to trimming and J lost 0 bases, with 12 bases between them. The CDR3 is 15 residues long. In DNA, the CDR3 is TGCGCCAGCAGCCAGGGCCTGTGGAACTCCTACGAGCAGTACTTC. The encoded protein is CASSQGLWNSYEQYF.

This clonotype was detected many times. The chain recombines TRBV3-1 with TRBJ2-2; 9 bases match TRBD1. The ends lost 4 bases at V and 0 bases at J; junction bases unmatched: 6. Germline lookup yields CDR1 LGHDT and CDR2 YNNKEL (reference sequence). The CDR3 totals 17 residues. CDR3 sequence reads: CASSPHRDRANTGELFF. In nucleotides, the CDR3 is TGTGCCAGCAGCCCCCACCGGGACAGGGCGAACACCGGGGAGCTGTTTTTT.

This clonotype has a count of ten or more. The rearrangement uses TRBV6-5 and TRBJ2-7; 7 bases match TRBD1. Trimming cost V 6 bases and J 0 bases; bases outside gene matches: 5. CDR3 length equals 14 residues. Germline V gives CDR1 MNHEY, CDR2 SVGAGI. CDR3 protein: CASRPQGTSYEQYF. CDR3 DNA sequence: TGTGCCAGCAGACCACAGGGGACCTCCTACGAGCAGTACTTC.

This clonotype was observed a few times. V is TRBV20-1 and J is TRBJ2-5; no definite D call. V lost 4 bases and J 5 bases, leaving 8 bases between the germline ends. The CDR3 totals 11 residues. Germline CDR1 DFQATT, CDR2 SNEGSKA (reference sequence). CDR3 in DNA: TGCAGTGCTATCAGCCTTGAGACCCAGTACTTC. This sequence encodes CSAISLETQYF.

This clonotype was picked up a small number of times. The V gene is TRBV7-2, the J gene TRBJ2-7; 9 bases map to TRBD1. Germline lookup yields CDR1 SGHTA and CDR2 FQGNSA. CDR3 size: 14 residues. Germline trimming cut 5 bases from V and 2 bases from J; bases unmatched to any gene: 4. DNA for the CDR3: TGTGCCAGCAGCCGGGACAGGGTGGCCTACGAGCAGTACTTC. Protein product: CASSRDRVAYEQYF.

This clonotype has ten or more counts. The genes are TRBV18 and TRBJ2-3; 9 bases map to TRBD1. Germline CDR1 KGHSH, CDR2 LQKENI. The V and J ends lost 2 bases and 0 bases, in that order; junction bases with no gene match: 12. This CDR3 has 19 residues. The CDR3 region is CASSPRSATGTGSTDTQYF. CDR3 nucleotide sequence: TGTGCCAGCTCACCAAGGTCGGCAACTGGGACAGGGAGCACAGATACGCAGTATTTT.

This clonotype was picked up many times. The chain links TRBV24-1 to TRBJ1-5; no clear D. The germline V gene has CDR1 KGHDR and CDR2 SFDVKD. Trimming pared 2 bases from V and 7 bases from J, leaving 20 bases between. The CDR3 has 17 residues. CDR3 bases: TGTGCCACCAGTGATTCCCCCGGCAGTGTGTCGAAGCAGCCCCAGCATTTT. Protein: CATSDSPGSVSKQPQHF.

This clonotype was seen at least ten times. V usage is TRBV7-9 and J usage is TRBJ2-1, with unresolved D. The V and J ends lost 3 bases and 12 bases respectively, with 15 bases between them. CDR3 length equals 13 residues. Per the germline V gene, CDR1 is SEHNR and CDR2 is FQNEAQ (reference sequence). CDR3 DNA sequence: TGTGCCAGCAGCTTGAGACTTTACGTCGGGCAGTTCTTC. This encodes CASSLRLYVGQFF.

The gene calls are TRBV6-5 and TRBJ2-7, with 7 nucleotides matching TRBD1. This CDR3 has 14 amino acids. The germline gives CDR1 MNHEY, CDR2 SVGAGI. V gave up 4 bases and J gave up 4 bases; unmatched junction bases: 7. CDR3 nucleotide sequence: TGTGCCAGCAGTTTTTCCGGGACAGAGTACGAGCAGTACTTC. Protein sequence: CASSFSGTEYEQYF.

The chain carries TRBV4-2 and TRBJ2-1; 7 bases line up with TRBD2. The CDR3 sequence is 16 residues long. Germline V gives CDR1 LGHNA, CDR2 YNFKEQ. Trimming cost V 0 bases and J 9 bases; bases outside gene matches: 11. The CDR3 sequence is CASSQEGLASGFEQFF. CDR3 coding DNA: TGTGCCAGCAGCCAAGAAGGGCTGGCTAGCGGTTTTGAGCAGTTCTTC.

This clonotype was detected ten times or more. This chain uses TRBV20-1 with TRBJ2-1; D remains unclear. Trimming left V 3 bases short and J 7 bases short, with 10 bases between. Germline-derived CDR1 and CDR2 are DFQATT and SNEGSKA (reference sequence). This CDR3 is 12 amino acids long. This CDR3 is CSASGGGNEQFF. CDR3 DNA: TGCAGTGCTAGTGGTGGTGGAAATGAGCAGTTCTTC.

This clonotype was detected ten times or more. The gene calls are TRBV7-6 and TRBJ2-3, with 8 positions matching TRBD2. There are 16 residues in the CDR3. Germline V CDR1 and CDR2: SGHVS, FNYEAQ. V gave up 5 bases and J gave up 0 bases; unmatched junction bases: 7. The CDR3 here is CASSGSASGSTDTQYF. The CDR3 bases are TGTGCCAGCAGCGGCTCAGCTAGCGGGAGCACAGATACGCAGTATTTT.

This clonotype was counted ten times or more. V and J are TRBV15 and TRBJ1-1, with D unclear. This CDR3 spans 15 amino acids. V lost 5 bases to trimming and J lost 3 bases, with 16 bases between them. The germline V gene has CDR1 LNHNV and CDR2 YYDKDF (reference sequence). The CDR3 bases are TGTGCCACCAGCTATCCAGGAGGGTGGTACACTGAAGCTTTCTTT. Translation gives CATSYPGGWYTEAFF.

This clonotype has a count of ten or more. The gene calls are TRBV6-5 and TRBJ2-7, with 7 nucleotides matching TRBD1. The CDR3 extends over 18 amino acids. J gave up 1 base and V 0 bases, and 12 bases lay outside the gene matches. Germline lookup yields CDR1 MNHEY and CDR2 SVGAGI. For the CDR3, the DNA is TGTGCCAGCAGTTACTCTGTCTACGAGACAGGGCGTTCCTACGAGCAGTACTTC. It translates to CASSYSVYETGRSYEQYF.

This clonotype was detected ten times or more. V usage is TRBV20-1 and J usage is TRBJ2-7; 8 bases match TRBD2. Germline values: CDR1 DFQATT, CDR2 SNEGSKA (reference sequence). With 0 bases clipped from V and 3 bases from J, the junction kept 7 bases outside the gene matches. The CDR3 contains 15 residues. In DNA form, the CDR3 reads TGCAGTGCTAGAGATGGGAGCGGGAGAGACTACGAGCAGTACTTC. This gives the protein CSARDGSGRDYEQYF.

This clonotype has a count of ten or more. The chain has TRBV28 and TRBJ2-7, with D maybe TRBD2 (6 bases). Germline V lookup: CDR1 MDHEN, CDR2 SYDVKM. Trimming removed 3 bases at V and 4 bases at J, with 13 bases between. CDR3 size: 14 residues. The CDR3 here is CASSFPGGVYEQYF. The CDR3 DNA reads as TGTGCCAGCAGTTTCCCCGGGGGAGTTTACGAGCAGTACTTC.

The table lists this clonotype with many counts. Here the CDR3 reads CASSEGRGHYTQYF. CDR3 DNA: TGTGCCAGCAGTGAGGGGAGAGGACATTATACGCAGTATTTT. The chain couples TRBV2 to TRBJ2-3; TRBD1 or TRBD2 may be the D gene (5 bases each). Germline-derived CDR1 and CDR2 are SNHLY and FYNNEI. The CDR3 is 14 residues long. Trimming shortened V by 3 bases and J by 7 bases, and 14 bases separated the two germline ends.

The table lists this clonotype with many counts. This chain joins TRBV11-2 and TRBJ2-7; possibly TRBD1 for D (5 bases). Germline values: CDR1 SGHAT, CDR2 FQNNGV. This CDR3 comprises 12 residues. With 5 bases removed from V and 6 bases from J, the gap between germline ends came to 11 bases. CDR3 region: CASSPQGVEQYF. The CDR3 bases are TGTGCCAGCAGCCCGCAGGGTGTCGAGCAGTACTTC.

This clonotype was detected many times. The gene calls are TRBV20-1 and TRBJ1-5; TRBD1 might be the D (6 bases). The CDR3 spans 15 residues. Trimming cost V 5 bases and J 1 base, with 15 bases left between them. Per the germline V gene, CDR1 is DFQATT and CDR2 is SNEGSKA (reference sequence). The CDR3 protein is CSAGPTGLSNQPQHF. The DNA for the CDR3 is TGCAGTGCTGGGCCAACAGGGTTAAGCAATCAGCCCCAGCATTTT.

There are many counts of this clonotype. The chain joins TRBV5-1 to TRBJ2-3, with 7 bases matching TRBD2. This CDR3 is 14 amino acids long. Trimming cost V 5 bases and J 3 bases; bases outside gene matches: 6. CDR1 SGHRS and CDR2 YFSETQ come from the germline V gene. CDR3 residues: CASRDGRRTDTQYF. The CDR3 DNA sequence: TGCGCCAGCAGAGACGGGAGGAGGACAGATACGCAGTATTTT.